This T cell receptor beta chain appears in the sequencing data of a study of T cell repertoires in ileal Crohn's disease. TCRdb's copy holds only in-frame clones and misses some; the assay was immunoSEQ multiplex PCR. The sample has some 27,000 clones, about four fifths seen once. CDR1 SEHNR and CDR2 FQNEAQ come from the germline V gene (reference sequence). The V and J ends lost 5 bases and 1 base, in that order; junction bases with no gene match: 9. The CDR3 sequence is 17 residues long. This rearrangement joins TRBV7-9 to TRBJ2-1; 9 bases match TRBD2. Specimen: ileal tissue. This clonotype was obtained from an adult with Crohn's disease. This CDR3 is CASSVVTSGSSYNEQFF. The CDR3 nucleotides read TGTGCCAGCAGCGTCGTGACTAGCGGTTCTTCCTACAATGAGCAGTTCTTC.